These T cell receptor beta chains were read from a single sample in a study of shared clonotypes between healthy human individuals. The table came from immunoSEQ multiplex PCR; TCRdb's copy has only in-frame clones and leaves some out. The data show around 2,000,000 clones, around 96% seen once. What was sequenced was naive CD8+ T cells sorted from blood. These receptors originate from a man aged 18-30 years in good health. The CDR3 runs from the conserved cysteine through the conserved F or W. Each record gives: clone size, CDR3 length, J gene, D gene, V gene, CDR3 DNA, CDR3 protein. The D gene is left open where the match is weak. Rows give clone size only sometimes, using once, few, many, or a class for an expanded clone.

size: NA
length: 15
J: TRBJ2-7
D: NA
V: TRBV6-1
DNA: TGTGCCAGCAGTGATATCACGTCCTCGCCCTACGAGCAGTACTTC
CDR3: CASSDITSSPYEQYF

size: NA
length: 13
J: TRBJ2-7
D: NA
V: TRBV5-6
DNA: TGTGCCAGCAGCTGGCCTGAGGGAAACGAGCAGTACTTC
CDR3: CASSWPEGNEQYF

size: NA
length: 13
J: TRBJ2-7
D: NA
V: TRBV6-5
DNA: TGTGCCAGCAGTTACTCGATTAGCTACGAGCAGTACTTC
CDR3: CASSYSISYEQYF

size: NA
length: 14
J: TRBJ2-7
D: NA
V: TRBV5-1
DNA: TGCGCCAGCAGCGTATATACAGGGAGCTACGAGCAGTACTTC
CDR3: CASSVYTGSYEQYF

size: NA
length: 13
J: TRBJ1-1
D: TRBD1
V: TRBV19
DNA: TGTGCCAGTATCACAGGGGAATACACTGAAGCTTTCTTT
CDR3: CASITGEYTEAFF

size: NA
length: 16
J: TRBJ2-1
D: TRBD2
V: TRBV5-1
DNA: TGCGCCAGCAGCTTGGATCTAGCGGGGGAATGGGATGAGCAGTTCTTC
CDR3: CASSLDLAGEWDEQFF

size: NA
length: 14
J: TRBJ1-5
D: TRBD1
V: TRBV30
DNA: TGTGCCTGGAGTACGGGACAGACCAATCAGCCCCAGCATTTT
CDR3: CAWSTGQTNQPQHF

size: NA
length: 16
J: TRBJ2-1
D: TRBD2
V: TRBV2
DNA: TGTGCCAGCAGTGGCGAACTAGCGGGGGGTTACAATGAGCAGTTCTTC
CDR3: CASSGELAGGYNEQFF

size: NA
length: 13
J: TRBJ2-5
D: NA
V: TRBV29-1
DNA: TGCAGCGTACGGGATTGGCGGGAAGAGACCCAGTACTTC
CDR3: CSVRDWREETQYF

size: NA
length: 14
J: TRBJ2-1
D: NA
V: TRBV5-4
DNA: TGTGCCAGCAGCTTGGTTCAGGGGAAAAATGAGCAGTTCTTC
CDR3: CASSLVQGKNEQFF

size: NA
length: 15
J: TRBJ1-1
D: NA
V: TRBV9
DNA: TGTGCCAGCAGCCTGTCGACAGTCGAGGGCACTGAAGCTTTCTTT
CDR3: CASSLSTVEGTEAFF

size: NA
length: 16
J: TRBJ1-2
D: TRBD1
V: TRBV30
DNA: TGTGCCTGGAGCCCTACTTCTGAGACAGGGCCCCGCGGCTACACCTTC
CDR3: CAWSPTSETGPRGYTF

size: NA
length: 15
J: TRBJ2-2
D: NA
V: TRBV6-5
DNA: TGTGCCAGCAGTTCCTCAATGGGTTCGACCGGGGAGCTGTTTTTT
CDR3: CASSSSMGSTGELFF

size: NA
length: 14
J: TRBJ2-7
D: TRBD1
V: TRBV7-9
DNA: TGTGCCAGCAGCCCATCGACAGGGATCTACGAGCAGTACTTC
CDR3: CASSPSTGIYEQYF

size: once
length: 13
J: TRBJ2-7
D: NA
V: TRBV4-3
DNA: TGCGCCAGCAGCCAAGGCTTGGGGGGCGAGCAGTACTTC
CDR3: CASSQGLGGEQYF

size: NA
length: 14
J: TRBJ2-7
D: NA
V: TRBV5-4
DNA: TGTGCCAGCAGCCAAGGGGGAAACCCCTACGAGCAGTACTTC
CDR3: CASSQGGNPYEQYF

size: NA
length: 14
J: TRBJ2-1
D: TRBD2
V: TRBV7-3
DNA: TGTGCCAGCGGAAGCGGGGGGGCCTACAATGAGCAGTTCTTC
CDR3: CASGSGGAYNEQFF

size: NA
length: 13
J: TRBJ2-1
D: NA
V: TRBV9
DNA: TGTGCCAGCAGCGTAGAGCGCCACAATGAGCAGTTCTTC
CDR3: CASSVERHNEQFF

size: NA
length: 14
J: TRBJ1-1
D: NA
V: TRBV5-1
DNA: TGCGCCAGCAGGGAAAGAGGGGGATACACTGAAGCTTTCTTT
CDR3: CASRERGGYTEAFF

size: NA
length: 18
J: TRBJ2-7
D: TRBD2
V: TRBV19
DNA: TGTGCCAGTAGTATGAAGGACTCCGGACTAGCGGGAGTTTACGAGCAGTACTTC
CDR3: CASSMKDSGLAGVYEQYF

size: NA
length: 15
J: TRBJ2-7
D: NA
V: TRBV7-8
DNA: TGTGCCAGCAGCTTAACAGGGAACGGATACTACGAGCAGTACTTC
CDR3: CASSLTGNGYYEQYF

size: NA
length: 15
J: TRBJ1-1
D: NA
V: TRBV25-1
DNA: TGTGCCAGCAGTGAATGGGCGCAGGGAGGAACTGAAGCTTTCTTT
CDR3: CASSEWAQGGTEAFF

size: NA
length: 16
J: TRBJ2-1
D: TRBD2
V: TRBV4-3
DNA: TGCGCCAGCAGCCAAGACAATGGGGGAGGGTACAATGAGCAGTTCTTC
CDR3: CASSQDNGGGYNEQFF

size: NA
length: 18
J: TRBJ1-1
D: NA
V: TRBV30
DNA: TGTGCCTGGAGTGCAGAGGGTTTTGAGTCGATTCGCAGGATGGGGGCTTTCTTT
CDR3: CAWSAEGFESIRRMGAFF

size: NA
length: 14
J: TRBJ2-3
D: NA
V: TRBV27
DNA: TGTGCCAGCAGTTGGAACAGGTTGGCAGATACGCAGTATTTT
CDR3: CASSWNRLADTQYF

size: NA
length: 15
J: TRBJ2-7
D: NA
V: TRBV4-1
DNA: TGCGCCAGCAGCCAAGATCAATCACAGCGTGGCGAGCAGTACTTC
CDR3: CASSQDQSQRGEQYF

size: NA
length: 15
J: TRBJ1-4
D: NA
V: TRBV2
DNA: TGTGCCAGCAGTGGGGGCCGCGGAGGCCGGGAAAAACTGTTTTTT
CDR3: CASSGGRGGREKLFF

size: NA
length: 16
J: TRBJ2-7
D: NA
V: TRBV7-8
DNA: TGTGCCAGCAGCTTAGTCGGGCAGGGCCCTATGAGCGAGCAGTACTTC
CDR3: CASSLVGQGPMSEQYF

size: few
length: 12
J: TRBJ2-3
D: NA
V: TRBV11-3
DNA: TGTGCCAGCAGCTTAGGCACAGATACGCAGTATTTT
CDR3: CASSLGTDTQYF

size: NA
length: 16
J: TRBJ2-2
D: NA
V: TRBV4-3
DNA: TGCGCCAGCAGCCAAGATTTATCGGGGAGAACCGGGGAGCTGTTTTTT
CDR3: CASSQDLSGRTGELFF

size: NA
length: 13
J: TRBJ2-2
D: NA
V: TRBV19
DNA: TGTGCCTGCGGGACGCGGAACACCGGGGAGCTGTTTTTT
CDR3: CACGTRNTGELFF

size: NA
length: 11
J: TRBJ1-1
D: NA
V: TRBV6-1
DNA: TGTGCCAGCAGTGAACCTCAAGGAGCTTTCTTT
CDR3: CASSEPQGAFF

size: NA
length: 15
J: TRBJ1-3
D: NA
V: TRBV6-5
DNA: TGTGCCAGCAGGCCGGGGTTTGGACTCGGAAACACCATATATTTT
CDR3: CASRPGFGLGNTIYF

size: NA
length: 13
J: TRBJ1-1
D: TRBD1
V: TRBV5-1
DNA: TGCGCCAGCAGCATAAGACAGGGGACTGAAGCTTTCTTT
CDR3: CASSIRQGTEAFF

size: NA
length: 15
J: TRBJ2-7
D: TRBD2
V: TRBV27
DNA: TGTGCCAGCAGTTGGGCGGGAGGGTCCTCCTACGAGCAGTACTTC
CDR3: CASSWAGGSSYEQYF

size: NA
length: 19
J: TRBJ2-3
D: TRBD2
V: TRBV4-3
DNA: TGCGCCAGCAGCCAGGACCCGGGACTAGCGGTGATTAACACAGATACGCAGTATTTT
CDR3: CASSQDPGLAVINTDTQYF

size: NA
length: 14
J: TRBJ2-7
D: NA
V: TRBV5-4
DNA: TGTGCCAGCAGCTTGGACGGGGACACCTACGAGCAGTACTTC
CDR3: CASSLDGDTYEQYF

size: NA
length: 15
J: TRBJ2-1
D: NA
V: TRBV5-1
DNA: TGCGCCAGCAGCTTGGAGTTTAGCTCCTACAATGAGCAGTTCTTC
CDR3: CASSLEFSSYNEQFF

size: once
length: 15
J: TRBJ2-2
D: TRBD1
V: TRBV5-4
DNA: TGTGCCAGCAGCCCCCGGGACAGGGATGCCGGGGAGCTGTTTTTT
CDR3: CASSPRDRDAGELFF

size: NA
length: 11
J: TRBJ2-7
D: NA
V: TRBV20-1
DNA: TGCAGTGCTCAAGAGGGCGGGGAGCAGTACTTC
CDR3: CSAQEGGEQYF

size: NA
length: 15
J: TRBJ2-1
D: NA
V: TRBV7-9
DNA: TGTGCCAGCAGCTGGGCCCAAGGCGCTCACAATGAGCAGTTCTTC
CDR3: CASSWAQGAHNEQFF

size: once
length: 16
J: TRBJ2-2
D: NA
V: TRBV27
DNA: TGTGCCAGCAGTTTATCAACAGGCGGTAACACCGGGGAGCTGTTTTTT
CDR3: CASSLSTGGNTGELFF